These 28 T cell receptor beta chains were sequenced from one sample in a study of PD-1 blockade in mismatch repair-deficient tumors. Assay used: immunoSEQ multiplex PCR; TCRdb lists only in-frame clones, some missing. Of about 68,000 clones in the sample, about 78% were seen once. Sequences were derived from peripheral blood, sampled 2 weeks after starting pembrolizumab. These receptor sequences come from an adult with mismatch repair-deficient cancer.

This sequence joins TRBV7-6 and TRBJ2-5; no definite D call. The J call is in doubt because the DNA end fits TRBJ2-7 better. The CDR3 runs 13 residues. Germline V gene lookup returns CDR1 SGHVS and CDR2 FNYEAQ. The CDR3 is CASSLQQNYEQYF. CDR3 DNA sequence: TGTGCCAGCAGCTTACAACAGAACTACGAGCAGTACTTC.

This sequence joins TRBV7-3 and TRBJ2-1; D is unclear. CDR1 and CDR2 from the germline V gene are SGHTA and FQGTGA. The CDR3 has 13 residues. V was pared by 5 bases and J by 9 bases, with 14 bases between. The CDR3 bases are TGTGCCAGCAGCCCAAACCCGACCAGTGAGCAGTTCTTC. Translation: CASSPNPTSEQFF.

The J gene is TRBJ2-7, the V gene TRBV6-1; 9 bases map to TRBD2. The CDR3 is made up of 12 amino acids. V was clipped by 8 bases and J by 9 bases; unmatched bases: 8. Germline-derived CDR1 and CDR2 are MNHNS and SASEGT. The CDR3 bases are TGTGCCAGCGGGCTAGCGGGATCCGGGCAGTACTTC. Translated: CASGLAGSGQYF.

This chain links TRBV7-3 with TRBJ2-3; D remains unclear. This CDR3 is built from 14 residues. Germline lookup yields CDR1 SGHTA and CDR2 FQGTGA. Trimming took off 5 bases at V and 4 bases at J, with 13 bases between the two ends. CDR3 coding DNA: TGTGCCAGCAGCCAAGGGCGGCTGCCAGATACGCAGTATTTT. Its protein product is CASSQGRLPDTQYF. The whole variable domain, remainder taken from reference TRBV7-3 and TRBJ2-3, is GAGVSQTPSNKVTEKGKYVELRCDPISGHTALYWYRQSLGQGPEFLIYFQGTGAADDSGLPNDRFFAVRPEGSVSTLKIQRTERGDSAVYLCASSQGRLPDTQYFGPGTRLTVL.

V gene TRBV9 combines with J gene TRBJ2-5, with 9 bases identical to TRBD1. V gave up 4 bases and J gave up 4 bases; unmatched junction bases: 8. The CDR3 has 15 residues. Germline CDR1 reads SGDLS; CDR2 reads YYNGEE. The CDR3 spells CASSSRVGQGETQYF. In nucleotides, the CDR3 is TGTGCCAGCAGCTCCCGAGTGGGACAGGGAGAGACCCAGTACTTC.

The rearrangement links TRBV11-2 to TRBJ2-1, with 10 bases identical to TRBD2. V lost 7 bases and J lost 7; bases outside the gene matches: 10. The CDR3 has 15 residues. From germline, CDR1 is SGHAT and CDR2 FQNNGV. CDR3 amino acids: CASNSRLAGLNEQFF. The CDR3 nucleotides are TGTGCCAGCAACTCCCGACTAGCGGGTTTAAATGAGCAGTTCTTC.

The rearrangement uses TRBV6-5 and TRBJ1-5, with D hard to call. The CDR3 spans 13 residues. With 7 bases removed from V and 9 bases from J, the gap between germline ends came to 16 bases. The germline gives CDR1 MNHEY, CDR2 SVGAGI. The CDR3 DNA reads TGTGCCAGCACCCCAGACGGGAGTGGGCCCCAGCATTTT. Its translation: CASTPDGSGPQHF.

The chain combines TRBV16 with TRBJ2-7; possibly TRBD2 for D (5 bases). Germline loops: CDR1 KGHSY, CDR2 FQNENV. The V end was cut by 1 base, the J end by 6 bases, with 10 bases between. The CDR3 consists of 13 residues. Here the CDR3 DNA reads TGTGCCAGCAGCCAATGGGCAGGACTCGAGCAGTACTTC. This gives the protein CASSQWAGLEQYF.

The chain recombines TRBV5-1 with TRBJ2-3, with D perhaps being TRBD1 or TRBD2 (5 bases each). V lost 3 bases and J lost 4, with 18 bases in between. Germline V gene sequence: CDR1 SGHRS, CDR2 YFSETQ. There are 16 residues in the CDR3. The CDR3 bases are TGCGCCAGCAGCTGGAGTGGGGGTCTGGGCCCAGATACGCAGTATTTT. It encodes CASSWSGGLGPDTQYF.

This rearrangement joins TRBV7-2 to TRBJ2-7, with D perhaps matching TRBD2 (6 bases). The CDR3 is 17 amino acids. Germline V CDR1 and CDR2: SGHTA, FQGNSA. V lost 5 bases, J lost 0 bases, and 20 bases lay in between. DNA for the CDR3: TGTGCCAGCAGCAAGGTCCCCCTGCGGGGTAGCTCCTACGAGCAGTACTTC. It specifies CASSKVPLRGSSYEQYF.

The chain recombines TRBV25-1 with TRBJ2-3; D not certain. CDR1 and CDR2 (germline): MGHDK, SYGVNS. This CDR3 contains 11 residues. Trimming left V 7 bases short and J 8 bases short, with 10 bases between. The CDR3 reads CASILGGTQYF. The CDR3 nucleotides are TGTGCCAGCATTCTCGGCGGTACGCAGTATTTT.

The chain employs TRBV7-2 and TRBJ2-5; the D is unclear. This CDR3 has 15 amino acids. V shed 2 bases and J shed 4 bases, with 14 bases lying between them. Germline V gives CDR1 SGHTA, CDR2 FQGNSA. The CDR3 DNA is TGTGCCAGCAGCTTAACCCCTGAATTTAGAGAGACCCAGTACTTC. It translates to CASSLTPEFRETQYF. Based on the CDR3 plus reference TRBV7-2 and TRBJ2-5, the full variable domain is GAGVSQSPSNKVTEKGKDVELRCDPISGHTALYWYRQSLGQGLEFLIYFQGNSAPDKSGLPSDRFSAERTGGSVSTLTIQRTQQEDSAVYLCASSLTPEFRETQYFGPGTRLLVL.

This chain uses TRBV7-9 with TRBJ2-2; TRBD1 aligns across 8 bases. The CDR3 loop spans 18 amino acids. Germline CDR1 and CDR2: SEHNR and FQNEAQ (reference sequence). V gave up 1 base and J gave up 1 base; unmatched junction bases: 8. The CDR3: CASSLVAGQGGNTGELFF. The CDR3 coding sequence is TGTGCCAGCAGCTTAGTCGCCGGACAGGGAGGGAACACCGGGGAGCTGTTTTTT.

The chain has TRBV27 and TRBJ1-2; no reliable D call. Per germline, CDR1 MNHEY and CDR2 SMNVEV (reference sequence). This CDR3 has 12 amino acids. Trimming took 6 bases from V and 7 from J, leaving 12 bases between them. CDR3 residues: CASRTQELGYTF. For the CDR3, the DNA is TGTGCCAGCAGGACCCAGGAGCTTGGCTACACCTTC.

The chain carries TRBV6-5 and TRBJ2-1; 7 bases match TRBD2. CDR3 length: 16 residues. The V gene end was trimmed by 0 bases and the J gene end by 9 bases; junction bases not matched to a gene: 11. Per the germline V gene, CDR1 is MNHEY and CDR2 is SVGAGI. In nucleotides, the CDR3 is TGTGCCAGCAGTTACTCTCCCGGGGGGATAAGGGGTGAGCAGTTCTTC. This codes for CASSYSPGGIRGEQFF.

The CDR3 DNA is TGCGCCAGCAGCCAACTAGGGGGGAGGGCCAAAAACATTCAGTACTTC. Translation gives CASSQLGGRAKNIQYF. The chain has TRBV4-1 and TRBJ2-4; D might be TRBD1 or TRBD2, each matching 6 bases. Trimming took off 2 bases at V and 1 base at J, with 12 bases between the two ends. The CDR3 consists of 16 residues. Germline V gene lookup returns CDR1 MGHRA and CDR2 YSYEKL.

The rearrangement uses TRBV7-8 and TRBJ2-7; no clear D. V was pared by 4 bases and J by 5 bases, with 21 bases between. There are 16 residues in the CDR3. CDR1 and CDR2 from the germline V gene are SGHVS and FQNEAQ. Here the CDR3 reads CASSSDGVYQRHEQYF. Here the CDR3 DNA reads TGTGCCAGCAGCTCCGACGGAGTGTACCAACGTCACGAGCAGTACTTC.

This chain connects TRBV4-1 to TRBJ2-1; possibly TRBD1 or TRBD2 for D (5 bases each). V lost 0 bases and J lost 3, with 15 bases in between. The CDR3 loop spans 17 amino acids. Germline V gives CDR1 MGHRA, CDR2 YSYEKL. The CDR3 loop reads CASSQDRNGAFYNEQFF. CDR3 bases: TGCGCCAGCAGCCAAGATCGTAACGGGGCTTTCTACAATGAGCAGTTCTTC.

This chain uses TRBV5-4 with TRBJ2-1; TRBD2 matches at 10 bases. CDR1 and CDR2 from the germline V gene are SGHNT and YYREEE (reference sequence). V trimming: 4 bases; J trimming: 7 bases; junction bases outside the gene matches: 20. The CDR3 is 19 amino acids. CDR3 bases: TGTGCCAGCAGCCGACGATCCGGTCCCCTAGCGGGAGCTCATAATGAGCAGTTCTTC. Translated, it gives CASSRRSGPLAGAHNEQFF.

The table lists this clone with a count of one. The rearrangement links TRBV7-3 to TRBJ1-1, with D possibly matching TRBD1 (6 bases). Germline V lookup: CDR1 SGHTA, CDR2 FQGTGA. This CDR3 comprises 18 residues. The ends were cut back, 4 bases at V and 0 bases at J, with 21 bases in the middle. The CDR3 DNA follows: TGTGCCAGCAGCTCCCGGACCATGAGCGGACAGATGAACACTGAAGCTTTCTTT. Translating gives CASSSRTMSGQMNTEAFF.

The rearrangement links TRBV7-2 to TRBJ1-2; TRBD1 aligns across 11 bases. This CDR3 contains 18 residues. V gave up 0 bases and J gave up 8 bases; unmatched junction bases: 14. Germline values: CDR1 SGHTA, CDR2 FQGNSA. The CDR3 DNA reads as TGTGCCAGCAGCTTAGCAAGGTCGTTAGGACAGGGGGCGCGAGGCTACACCTTC. It specifies CASSLARSLGQGARGYTF.

V usage is TRBV4-1 and J usage is TRBJ1-2; perhaps TRBD1 as D (5 bases). The V and J ends lost 1 base and 2 bases respectively, with 14 bases between them. The CDR3 length is 16 residues. CDR1 MGHRA and CDR2 YSYEKL come from the germline V gene. CDR3 nucleotide sequence: TGCGCCAGCAGCCAAGGGCCAGCAGGGCCCAACTATGGCTACACCTTC. Its protein product is CASSQGPAGPNYGYTF.

This clone is a singleton in its sample. At one end the junction does not follow the germline gene, possibly because of a read error. The rearrangement joins TRBV6-1 to TRBJ2-7, with D maybe TRBD1 (6 bases). Germline V gives CDR1 MNHNS, CDR2 SASEGT. The length of the CDR3 is 12 residues. The CDR3 spells CASSEALNRALF. Written as DNA, the CDR3 is TGTGCCAGCAGTGAAGCACTTAACAGGGCCCTCTTC.

The V call is TRBV6-5, the J call TRBJ2-7, with D tentatively TRBD1 or TRBD2 (6 bases each). Trimming cost V 3 bases and J 5 bases, with 17 bases left between them. From germline, CDR1 is MNHEY and CDR2 SVGAGI. CDR3 length: 15 residues. The CDR3 sequence: CASSYLGGSPNEQYF. CDR3 bases: TGTGCCAGCAGTTATTTAGGGGGGAGTCCGAACGAGCAGTACTTC.

CDR3 bases: TGTGCCAGCAGCCTAGGGGGAGAGCCGGAGTACGAGCAGTACTTC. Its translation: CASSLGGEPEYEQYF. J is TRBJ2-7 and V is TRBV11-1; possibly TRBD1 for D (6 bases). The CDR3 is 15 residues long. Germline loops: CDR1 SGHAT, CDR2 FQDESV (reference sequence). V lost 5 bases, J lost 4 bases, and 18 bases lay in between.

V usage is TRBV6-1 and J usage is TRBJ1-1; D might be TRBD1 (5 bases). The CDR3 length is 20 residues. Trimming pared 2 bases from V and 0 bases from J, leaving 25 bases between. The V gene's germline CDR1 is MNHNS and CDR2 SASEGT. The DNA for the CDR3 is TGTGCCAGCAGTGAATTCGGGGCAGTGGGGCTCCCGGAATTGAACACTGAAGCTTTCTTT. Residues: CASSEFGAVGLPELNTEAFF.

V and J are TRBV6-5 and TRBJ2-7, with no clear D. With 2 bases removed from V and 1 base from J, the gap between germline ends came to 6 bases. This CDR3 has 13 amino acids. Germline lookup yields CDR1 MNHEY and CDR2 SVGAGI. CDR3 coding DNA: TGTGCCAGCAGTTACGGAGCTTCCTACGAGCAGTACTTC. It codes for CASSYGASYEQYF.

The chain uses TRBV29-1 and TRBJ2-6; 8 positions match TRBD1. The V segment lost 5 bases and the J segment 4 bases; nucleotides outside the gene matches: 4. There are 14 residues in the CDR3. Germline CDR1 is SQVTM and CDR2 is ANQGSEA. CDR3 bases: TGCAGCGTTAATCAGGGGGCGGGGGCCAACGTCCTGACTTTC. Its translation: CSVNQGAGANVLTF.